Listed below are T cell receptor beta chains from one sample, sequenced in a study of T cell changes during pregnancy in multiple sclerosis. TCRdb's table, derived via immunoSEQ multiplex PCR, lists solely in-frame clones and lacks some. The profile covers roughly 38,000 clones, with about 90% appearing a single time and under 0.75% taken by the ten largest. The specimen comprised CD4+ T cells from peripheral blood mononuclear cells, sampled in the second trimester of pregnancy. The source is a female donor in good health, enrolled as a control in a pregnancy study. CDR3s include the opening cysteine and the closing phenylalanine or tryptophan. D genes are given only for firm matches. Size values are once, few and many counts, or a class for expanded clones, and some rows have none.

>TRBJ1-2|TRBV19|-|-
CASNFKTGYGYTF
TGTGCCAGTAATTTTAAAACGGGCTATGGCTACACCTTC
>TRBJ2-7|TRBV6-6|once|TRBD2
CASSPSRGGGVYEQYF
TGTGCCAGCAGCCCCTCCCGGGGGGGCGGGGTCTACGAGCAGTACTTC
>TRBJ2-2|TRBV5-4|once|TRBD1
CASPDRVTGELFF
TGTGCCAGCCCGGACAGGGTCACCGGGGAGCTGTTTTTT
>TRBJ2-1|TRBV5-1|-|TRBD1
CASSLGQGPNEQFF
TGCGCCAGCAGCTTGGGACAGGGGCCCAATGAGCAGTTCTTC
>TRBJ2-5|TRBV29-1|-|-
CSVQAGTVSAQYF
TGCAGCGTTCAGGCCGGGACTGTGTCGGCCCAGTACTTC
>TRBJ2-2|TRBV28|-|TRBD2
CLVGTSGGYGELFF
TGTCTTGTCGGGACTAGCGGGGGGTACGGGGAGCTGTTTTTT
>TRBJ1-2|TRBV19|once|-
CASSQATYGYTF
TGTGCCAGTTCTCAGGCTACCTATGGCTACACCTTC
>TRBJ2-7|TRBV14|-|TRBD2
CASSQVQRGSYEQYF
TGTGCCAGCAGCCAAGTCCAGCGGGGGTCCTACGAGCAGTACTTC
>TRBJ2-1|TRBV9|-|-
CASSVGAGRNEQFF
TGTGCCAGCAGCGTAGGGGCAGGGAGGAATGAGCAGTTCTTC
>TRBJ1-1|TRBV5-5|-|-
CASSLYRSEAFF
TGTGCCAGCAGCTTATACAGGTCTGAAGCTTTCTTT
>TRBJ1-1|TRBV19|-|-
CASSRTGQQNTEAFF
TGTGCCAGTAGCCGAACCGGACAGCAGAACACTGAAGCTTTCTTT
>TRBJ2-7|TRBV28|-|-
CASSTTRYEQYF
TGTGCCAGCAGTACTACACGGTACGAGCAGTACTTC
>TRBJ2-5|TRBV19|-|TRBD2
CASSMSTSGGRKTQYF
TGTGCCAGTAGTATGTCGACTAGCGGGGGGCGGAAGACCCAGTACTTC
>TRBJ2-7|TRBV5-1|-|-
CASSVQGYEQYF
TGCGCCAGCAGCGTACAGGGCTACGAGCAGTACTTC
>TRBJ1-1|TRBV25-1|-|TRBD1
CASSEYGAGGIAEAFF
TGTGCCAGCAGTGAATATGGGGCAGGGGGCATCGCTGAAGCTTTCTTT
>TRBJ2-1|TRBV15|-|TRBD2
CATSRGLSGGENEQFF
TGTGCCACCAGCAGGGGACTAAGCGGGGGGGAGAATGAGCAGTTCTTC
>TRBJ1-5|TRBV18|-|-
CASSSTQGIGQPQHF
TGTGCCAGCTCAAGTACACAGGGTATAGGACAGCCCCAGCATTTT
>TRBJ2-7|TRBV28|-|-
CASRAGQRVYEQYF
TGTGCCAGCAGGGCGGGACAGCGAGTCTACGAGCAGTACTTC
>TRBJ2-7|TRBV7-8|-|TRBD2
CASSLRTSGVWYEQYF
TGTGCCAGCAGCTTACGGACTAGCGGGGTTTGGTACGAGCAGTACTTC
>TRBJ2-3|TRBV4-2|-|TRBD1
CASSQDLGAGGGRDTQYF
TGTGCCAGCAGCCAAGATCTTGGAGCAGGGGGCGGAAGAGATACGCAGTATTTT
>TRBJ2-7|TRBV27|-|TRBD2
CASSFRLAGGKATKQYF
TGTGCCAGCAGTTTCCGACTAGCGGGGGGCAAAGCTACCAAGCAGTACTTC
>TRBJ2-2|TRBV11-2|few|-
CASSLAGKADDTGELFF
TGTGCCAGCAGCTTAGCCGGGAAGGCCGACGACACCGGGGAGCTGTTTTTT
>TRBJ1-2|TRBV19|-|-
CASSMRQYGYTF
TGTGCCAGTAGTATGCGGCAGTATGGCTACACCTTC
>TRBJ1-4|TRBV7-2|-|-
CASSLIREEKLFF
TGTGCCAGCAGCTTAATCCGGGAAGAAAAACTGTTTTTT
>TRBJ1-1|TRBV5-4|-|-
CASIYGGGGGTEAFF
TGTGCCAGCATCTACGGGGGGGGTGGGGGCACTGAAGCTTTCTTT
>TRBJ2-7|TRBV5-1|-|-
CASSREGDPSYEQYF
TGCGCCAGCAGCAGGGAGGGGGATCCATCCTACGAGCAGTACTTC
>TRBJ1-3|TRBV4-2|-|-
CASSPMVGGAGNTIYF
TGTGCCAGCAGCCCGATGGTGGGGGGGGCTGGAAACACCATATATTTT
>TRBJ1-1|TRBV6-5|few|TRBD1
CASSRDRGGTEAFF
TGTGCCAGCAGTCGGGACAGGGGGGGGACTGAAGCTTTCTTT
>TRBJ2-7|TRBV7-9|-|TRBD1
CASRPTGGHDEQYF
TGTGCCAGCAGGCCGACAGGGGGCCACGACGAGCAGTACTTC
>TRBJ2-7|TRBV20-1|-|-
CSVYRTYEQYF
TGCAGTGTGTACAGAACCTACGAGCAGTACTTC
>TRBJ2-5|TRBV11-2|-|-
CASSLDTAQETQYF
TGTGCCAGCAGCTTAGATACAGCTCAAGAGACCCAGTACTTC
>TRBJ1-1|TRBV5-1|once|-
CASSFNRDTQRAFF
TGCGCCAGCAGCTTCAACCGGGACACCCAACGGGCTTTCTTT
>TRBJ2-7|TRBV6-5|-|-
CASSYSVSYEQYF
TGTGCCAGCAGTTACTCCGTCTCCTACGAGCAGTACTTC
>TRBJ2-3|TRBV28|-|TRBD2
CASSFSRGGSDTQYF
TGTGCCAGCAGTTTTAGTCGGGGGGGCTCAGATACGCAGTATTTT
>TRBJ2-5|TRBV9|-|TRBD1
CASSVRTGRSETQYF
TGTGCCAGCAGCGTCCGGACAGGTCGATCGGAGACCCAGTACTTC
>TRBJ2-1|TRBV4-3|-|-
CASSQDGGVSSYNEQFF
TGCGCCAGCAGCCAAGATGGGGGCGTTAGCTCCTACAATGAGCAGTTCTTC
>TRBJ1-6|TRBV11-3|-|-
CASAWGVDSPLHF
TGTGCCAGCGCGTGGGGGGTCGATTCACCCCTCCACTTT
>TRBJ2-3|TRBV19|-|TRBD1
CASKGFRTGTGADTQYF
TGTGCCAGTAAGGGGTTCAGGACAGGGACGGGGGCAGATACGCAGTATTTT
>TRBJ2-3|TRBV18|-|-
CASSLEIYTDTQYF
TGTGCCAGCTCACTCGAGATTTACACAGATACGCAGTATTTT
>TRBJ2-1|TRBV19|-|TRBD1
CASSITGDREQFF
TGTGCCAGTAGTATTACAGGGGACAGGGAGCAGTTCTTC
>TRBJ1-2|TRBV7-9|-|-
CASRFREDYGYTF
TGTGCCAGCAGATTCAGGGAAGACTATGGCTACACCTTC